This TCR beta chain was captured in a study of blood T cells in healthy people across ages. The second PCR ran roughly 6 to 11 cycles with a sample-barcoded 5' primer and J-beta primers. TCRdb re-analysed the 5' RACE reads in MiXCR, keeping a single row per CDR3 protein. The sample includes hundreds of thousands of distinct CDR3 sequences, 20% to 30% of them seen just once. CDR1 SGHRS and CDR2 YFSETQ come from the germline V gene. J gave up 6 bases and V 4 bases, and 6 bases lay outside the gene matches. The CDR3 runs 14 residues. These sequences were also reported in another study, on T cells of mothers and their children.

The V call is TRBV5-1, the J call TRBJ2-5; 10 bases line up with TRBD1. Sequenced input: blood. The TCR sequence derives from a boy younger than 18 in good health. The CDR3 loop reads CASSPSGQGKTQYF. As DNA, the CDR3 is TGCGCCAGCAGCCCCTCGGGACAGGGGAAGACCCAGTACTTC. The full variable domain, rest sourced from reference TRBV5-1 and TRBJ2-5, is KAGVTQTPRYLIKTRGQQVTLSCSPISGHRSVSWYQQTPGQGLQFLFEYFSETQRNKGNFPGRFSGRQFSNSRSEMNVSTLELGDSALYLCASSPSGQGKTQYFGPGTRLLVL.